The rows below give T cell receptor beta chains drawn from one sample of a study of T-cell memory formation after mild COVID-19. Each CDR3 protein is one row after TCRdb ran MiXCR on the 5' RACE reads. The sample carries 120,000 to 150,000 distinct CDR3 sequences, over 6% recorded once. The specimen was PBMCs or a T cell subset sorted from them (not recorded which). The receptors originated from an adult woman who had mild COVID-19 (a few samples of this study predate the infection). Cell type and time point are not known. Both conserved end residues are part of each CDR3. Fields, in order: clone size, V gene, D gene, J gene, CDR3 protein, CDR3 DNA. The D gene is left open where the match is weak. Clone size is given for some rows only: seen once, a few or many times, or a class if the clone is expanded.

.,TRBV5-4,.,TRBJ2-3,CASSRPVYPGKQRDTQYF,TGTGCCAGCAGCCGGCCCGTTTATCCGGGCAAGCAGCGGGATACGCAGTATTTT
many,TRBV12-3/TRBV12-4,.,TRBJ2-3,CASPRKATSNTQYF,TGTGCCAGCCCCCGGAAGGCTACTAGCAATACGCAGTATTTT
.,TRBV3-1,.,TRBJ1-2,CASSHLAGRPGYTF,TGTGCCAGCAGCCACCTAGCAGGCCGGCCTGGCTACACCTTC
few,TRBV4-2,TRBD1,TRBJ2-1,CASSQVKGTGLNEQFF,TGTGCCAGCAGCCAAGTCAAGGGGACAGGGCTGAATGAGCAGTTCTTC
.,TRBV24-1,TRBD1,TRBJ1-1,CATSESGTENTEAFF,TGTGCCACCAGTGAATCCGGGACAGAGAACACTGAAGCTTTCTTT
few,TRBV29-1,TRBD2,TRBJ2-1,CSVLLAGVTYNEQFF,TGCAGCGTTCTACTAGCGGGAGTAACCTACAATGAGCAGTTCTTC
many,TRBV20-1,.,TRBJ1-1,CSARMGHLLTEAFF,TGCAGTGCTAGAATGGGACACCTCCTCACTGAAGCTTTCTTT
many,TRBV5-1,.,TRBJ2-7,CASSLIGADEQYF,TGCGCCAGCAGCTTGATAGGGGCGGACGAGCAGTACTTC
.,TRBV2,TRBD2,TRBJ2-1,CASRLAGGHEQFF,TGTGCCAGCCGACTAGCGGGAGGCCATGAGCAGTTCTTC
.,TRBV5-1,.,TRBJ1-1,CASSLGTVGDTEAFF,TGCGCCAGCAGCTTGGGGACCGTGGGGGACACTGAAGCTTTCTTT
few,TRBV5-1,.,TRBJ2-1,CASRTVAGSYNEQFF,TGCGCCAGCAGGACCGTGGCAGGCTCCTACAATGAGCAGTTCTTC
.,TRBV4-1,.,TRBJ1-5,CASSQESFGTVSNQPQHF,TGCGCCAGCAGCCAAGAGTCTTTCGGGACCGTTAGCAATCAGCCCCAGCATTTT
many,TRBV20-1,.,TRBJ1-1,CSAAPGAGNTEAFF,TGCAGTGCTGCCCCGGGGGCGGGGAACACTGAAGCTTTCTTT
many,TRBV7-6,TRBD2,TRBJ2-1,CASSSWTSGRPVYEQFF,TGTGCCAGCAGCTCCTGGACTAGCGGGAGGCCAGTTTATGAGCAGTTCTTC
.,TRBV6-5,.,TRBJ2-1,CASTPASAGHNEQFF,TGTGCCAGCACCCCTGCGTCCGCCGGGCACAATGAGCAGTTCTTC
few,TRBV18,.,TRBJ2-5,CASSPRGPGETQYF,TGTGCCAGCTCACCACGCGGGCCGGGAGAGACCCAGTACTTC
many,TRBV7-8,TRBD2,TRBJ2-7,CASSATSGLSYEQYF,TGTGCCAGCAGCGCGACTAGCGGGCTCTCCTACGAGCAGTACTTC